Sequencing of this T cell receptor beta chain was carried out in a study of T cells in tuberculosis. Trimming took 0 bases from V and 1 from J; bases not matched to a gene: 6. The germline V gene has CDR1 SGHRS and CDR2 YFSETQ. This CDR3 comprises 16 residues. Here immunoSEQ multiplex PCR was the method, and the copy in TCRdb shows in-frame clones only, minus some. Among more than 30,000 clones listed, 90% to 95% were seen once. Turning to this clone: The antigen is not known.

Study-wide findings and caveats: A GMM-specific repertoire classifier reached roughly 90% accuracy, AUROC 0.90.

This clonotype originated in a donor aged 10 to 29 with latent tuberculosis or without tuberculosis infection. Some clones in this sample may be carry-over from other donors' samples. Sample: PBMCs. The chain has TRBV5-1 and TRBJ1-1; 7 bases align to TRBD1. Here the CDR3 reads CASSLGGGGRNTEAFF. The CDR3, as DNA: TGCGCCAGCAGCTTGGGAGGAGGGGGCCGGAACACTGAAGCTTTCTTT.